This T cell receptor (beta chain) was retrieved from a study of OX40 agonist ivuxolimab in advanced cancers. Findings of the study overall: The CD4+ and CD8+ T cells in the blood had expanded clonally by week 6 at 0.1 to 3.0 mg/kg.

Per the germline V gene, CDR1 is SGHAT and CDR2 is FQNNGV. Trimming removed 5 bases from V and 2 bases from J; junction bases left unmatched: 13. This CDR3 contains 18 residues. This clone appeared a few times. As yet, its antigen is unknown. TCRdb keeps only in-frame clones here, not all; method: immunoSEQ multiplex PCR. The profile shows some 41,000 clones, 88% of them singletons. The material sequenced was CD4+ or CD8+ T cells sorted from blood, taken in a trial of the OX40 agonist ivuxolimab. The sequence derives from an adult with an advanced solid tumor such as melanoma, head and neck, liver or kidney cancer. This chain joins TRBV11-2 and TRBJ2-3; 10 bases agree with TRBD1. Here the CDR3 DNA reads TGTGCCAGCAGCACGCGGGACAGGGGATTAGGGAACACAGATACGCAGTATTTT. Its protein is CASSTRDRGLGNTDTQYF.